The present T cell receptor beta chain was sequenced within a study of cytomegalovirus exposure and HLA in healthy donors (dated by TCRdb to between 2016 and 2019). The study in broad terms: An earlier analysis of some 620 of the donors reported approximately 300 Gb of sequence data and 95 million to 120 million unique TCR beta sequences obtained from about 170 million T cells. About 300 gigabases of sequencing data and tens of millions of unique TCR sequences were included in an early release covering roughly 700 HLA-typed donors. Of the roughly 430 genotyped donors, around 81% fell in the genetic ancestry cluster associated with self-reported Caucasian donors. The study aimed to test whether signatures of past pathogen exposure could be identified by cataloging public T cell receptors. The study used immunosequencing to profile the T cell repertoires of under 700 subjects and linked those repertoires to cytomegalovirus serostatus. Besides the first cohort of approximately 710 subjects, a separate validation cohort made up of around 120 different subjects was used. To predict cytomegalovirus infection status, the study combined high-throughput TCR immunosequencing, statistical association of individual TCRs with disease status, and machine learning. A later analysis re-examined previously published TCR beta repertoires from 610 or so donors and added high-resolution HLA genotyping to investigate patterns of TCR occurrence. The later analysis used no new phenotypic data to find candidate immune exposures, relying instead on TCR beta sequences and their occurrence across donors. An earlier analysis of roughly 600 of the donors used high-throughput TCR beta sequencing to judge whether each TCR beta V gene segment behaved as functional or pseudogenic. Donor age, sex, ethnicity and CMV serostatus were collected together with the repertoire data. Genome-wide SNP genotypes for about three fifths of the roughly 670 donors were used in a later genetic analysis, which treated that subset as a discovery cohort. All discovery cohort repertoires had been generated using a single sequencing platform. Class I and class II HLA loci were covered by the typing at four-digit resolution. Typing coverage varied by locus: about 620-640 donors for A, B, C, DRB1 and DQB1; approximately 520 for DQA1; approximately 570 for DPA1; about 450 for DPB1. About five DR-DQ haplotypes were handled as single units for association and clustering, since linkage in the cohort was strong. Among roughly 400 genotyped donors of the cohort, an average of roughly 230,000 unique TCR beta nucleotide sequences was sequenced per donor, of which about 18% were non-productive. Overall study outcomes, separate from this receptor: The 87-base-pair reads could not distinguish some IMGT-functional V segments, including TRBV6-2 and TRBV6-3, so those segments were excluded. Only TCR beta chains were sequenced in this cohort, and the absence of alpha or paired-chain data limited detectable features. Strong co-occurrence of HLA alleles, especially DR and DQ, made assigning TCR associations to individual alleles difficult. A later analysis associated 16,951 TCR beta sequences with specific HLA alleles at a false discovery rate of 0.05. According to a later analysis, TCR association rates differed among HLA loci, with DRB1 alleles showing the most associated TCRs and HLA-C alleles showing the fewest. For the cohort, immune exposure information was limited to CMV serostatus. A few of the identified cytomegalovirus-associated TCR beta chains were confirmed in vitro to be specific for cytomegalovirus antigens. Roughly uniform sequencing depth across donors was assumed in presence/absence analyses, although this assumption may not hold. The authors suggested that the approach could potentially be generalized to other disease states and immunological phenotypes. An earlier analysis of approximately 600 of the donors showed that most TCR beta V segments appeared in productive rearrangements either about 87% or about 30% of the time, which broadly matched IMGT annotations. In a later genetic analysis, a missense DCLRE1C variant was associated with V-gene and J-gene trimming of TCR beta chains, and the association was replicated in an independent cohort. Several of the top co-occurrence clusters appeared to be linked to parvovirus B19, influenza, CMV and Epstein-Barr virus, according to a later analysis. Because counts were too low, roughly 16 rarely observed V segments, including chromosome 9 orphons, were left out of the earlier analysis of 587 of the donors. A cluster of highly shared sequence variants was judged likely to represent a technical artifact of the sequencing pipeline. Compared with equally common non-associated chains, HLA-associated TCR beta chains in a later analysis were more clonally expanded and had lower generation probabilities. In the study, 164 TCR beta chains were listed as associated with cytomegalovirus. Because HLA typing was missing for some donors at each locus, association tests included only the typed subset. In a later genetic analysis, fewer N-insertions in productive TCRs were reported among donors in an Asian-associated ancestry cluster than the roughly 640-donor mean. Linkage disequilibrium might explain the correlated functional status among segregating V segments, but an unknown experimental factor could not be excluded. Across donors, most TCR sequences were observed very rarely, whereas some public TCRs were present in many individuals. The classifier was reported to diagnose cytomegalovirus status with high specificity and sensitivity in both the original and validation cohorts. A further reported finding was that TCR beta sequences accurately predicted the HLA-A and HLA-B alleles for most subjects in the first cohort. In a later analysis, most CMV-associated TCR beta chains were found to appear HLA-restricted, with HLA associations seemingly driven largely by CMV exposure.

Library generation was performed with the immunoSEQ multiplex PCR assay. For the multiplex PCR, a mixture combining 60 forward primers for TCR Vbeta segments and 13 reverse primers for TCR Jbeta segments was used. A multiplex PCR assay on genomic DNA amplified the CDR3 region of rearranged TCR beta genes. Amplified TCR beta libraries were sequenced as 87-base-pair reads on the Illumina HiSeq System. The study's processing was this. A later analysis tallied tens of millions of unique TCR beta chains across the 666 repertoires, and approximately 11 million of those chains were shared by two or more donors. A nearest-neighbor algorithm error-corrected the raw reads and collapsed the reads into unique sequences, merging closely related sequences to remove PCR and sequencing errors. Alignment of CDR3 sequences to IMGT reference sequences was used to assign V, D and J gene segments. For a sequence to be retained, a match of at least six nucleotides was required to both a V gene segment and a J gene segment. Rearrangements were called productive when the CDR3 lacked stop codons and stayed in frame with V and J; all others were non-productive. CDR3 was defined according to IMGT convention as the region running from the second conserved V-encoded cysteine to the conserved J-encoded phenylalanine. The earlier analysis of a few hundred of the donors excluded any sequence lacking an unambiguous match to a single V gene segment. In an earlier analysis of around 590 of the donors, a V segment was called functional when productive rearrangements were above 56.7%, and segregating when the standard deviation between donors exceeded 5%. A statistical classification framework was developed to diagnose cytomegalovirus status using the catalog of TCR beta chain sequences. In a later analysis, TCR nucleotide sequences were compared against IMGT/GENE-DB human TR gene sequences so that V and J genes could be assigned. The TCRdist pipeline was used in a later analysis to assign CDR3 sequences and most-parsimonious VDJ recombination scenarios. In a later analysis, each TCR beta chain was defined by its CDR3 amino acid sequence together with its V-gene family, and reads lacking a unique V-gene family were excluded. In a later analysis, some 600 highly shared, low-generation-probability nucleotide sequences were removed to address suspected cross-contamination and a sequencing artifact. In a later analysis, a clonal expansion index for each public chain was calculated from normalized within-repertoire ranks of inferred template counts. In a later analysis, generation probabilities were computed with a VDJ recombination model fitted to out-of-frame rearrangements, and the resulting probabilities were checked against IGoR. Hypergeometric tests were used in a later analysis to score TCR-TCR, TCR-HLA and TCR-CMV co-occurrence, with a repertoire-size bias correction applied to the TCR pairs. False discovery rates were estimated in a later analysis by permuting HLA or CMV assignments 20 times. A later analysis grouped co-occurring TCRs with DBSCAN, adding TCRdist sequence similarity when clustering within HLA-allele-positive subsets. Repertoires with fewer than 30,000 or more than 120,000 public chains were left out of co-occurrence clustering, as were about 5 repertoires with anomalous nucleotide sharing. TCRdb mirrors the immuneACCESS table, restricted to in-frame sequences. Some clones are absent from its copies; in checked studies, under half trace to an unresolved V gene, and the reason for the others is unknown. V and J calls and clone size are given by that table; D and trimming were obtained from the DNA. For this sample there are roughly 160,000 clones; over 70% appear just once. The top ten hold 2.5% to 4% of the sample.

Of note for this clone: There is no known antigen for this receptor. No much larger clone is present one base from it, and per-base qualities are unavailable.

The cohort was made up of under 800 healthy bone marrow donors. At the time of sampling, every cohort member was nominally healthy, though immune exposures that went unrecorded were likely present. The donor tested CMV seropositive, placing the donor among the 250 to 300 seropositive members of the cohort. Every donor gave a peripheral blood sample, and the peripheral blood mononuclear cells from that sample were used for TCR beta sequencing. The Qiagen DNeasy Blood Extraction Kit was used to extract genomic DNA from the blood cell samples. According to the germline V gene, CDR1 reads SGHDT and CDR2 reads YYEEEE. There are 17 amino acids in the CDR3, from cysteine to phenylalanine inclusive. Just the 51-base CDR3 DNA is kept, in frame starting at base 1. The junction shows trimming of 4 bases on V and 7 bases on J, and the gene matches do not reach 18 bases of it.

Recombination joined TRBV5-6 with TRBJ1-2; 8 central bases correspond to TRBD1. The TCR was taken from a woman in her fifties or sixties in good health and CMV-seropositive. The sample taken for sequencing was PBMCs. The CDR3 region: CASSPLTGAPSPFGYTF. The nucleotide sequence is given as TGTGCCAGCAGCCCATTGACAGGGGCCCCATCCCCTTTTGGCTACACCTTC.